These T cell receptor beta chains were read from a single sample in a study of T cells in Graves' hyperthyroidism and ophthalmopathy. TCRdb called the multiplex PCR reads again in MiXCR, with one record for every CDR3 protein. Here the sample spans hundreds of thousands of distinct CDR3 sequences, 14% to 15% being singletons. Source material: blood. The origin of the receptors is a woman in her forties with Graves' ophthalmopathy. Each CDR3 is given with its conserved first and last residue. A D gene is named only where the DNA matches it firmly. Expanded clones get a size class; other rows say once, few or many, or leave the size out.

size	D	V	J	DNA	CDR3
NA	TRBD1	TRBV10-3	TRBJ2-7	TGTGCCATCGGGGACAGTTCTTGGGGGCAGTACTTC	CAIGDSSWGQYF
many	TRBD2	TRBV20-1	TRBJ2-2	TGCAGTGCTAGGGGGACTAGCGGATTTACCGGGGAGCTGTTTTTT	CSARGTSGFTGELFF
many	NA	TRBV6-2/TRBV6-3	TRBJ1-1	TGTGCCAGCAGCCCGGTCTTAACTGAAGCTTTCTTT	CASSPVLTEAFF
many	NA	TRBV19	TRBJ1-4	TGTGCCAGTAGTATTGGGGCTTCCAATGAAAAACTGTTTTTT	CASSIGASNEKLFF
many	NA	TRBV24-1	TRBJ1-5	TGTGCCACCAGTGATGGCCATAGCAATCAGCCCCAGCATTTT	CATSDGHSNQPQHF
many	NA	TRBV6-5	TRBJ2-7	TGTGCCAGCAGTTCAGGGCCAGTGGAGGGCTACGAGCAGTACTTC	CASSSGPVEGYEQYF
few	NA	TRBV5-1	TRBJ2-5	TGCGCCAGCAGCCCTGGGCTCGGGGTAGAGACCCAGTACTTC	CASSPGLGVETQYF
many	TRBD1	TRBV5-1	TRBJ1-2	TGCGCCAGCAGCTTGGAGGGACAGGACTTCGGGGGCTACACCTTC	CASSLEGQDFGGYTF
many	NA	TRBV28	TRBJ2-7	TGTGCCAGCAGTTTTCCCACCGGGACGGATACCTACGAGCAGTACTTC	CASSFPTGTDTYEQYF
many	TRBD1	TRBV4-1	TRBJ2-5	TGCGCCAGCAGCCAAAAGCTCGGGACAGGGGAGAAGACCCAGTACTTC	CASSQKLGTGEKTQYF
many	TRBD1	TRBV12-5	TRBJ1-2	TGTGCTAGTGCCCCTGACAGGGGGCAGGATGGCTACACCTTC	CASAPDRGQDGYTF
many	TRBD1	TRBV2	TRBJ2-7	TGTGCCAGCAGGACGACAGGGAAAGGGTACGAGCAGTACTTC	CASRTTGKGYEQYF
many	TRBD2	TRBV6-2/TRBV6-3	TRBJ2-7	TGTGCCAGCAGTACCCCTACCGGGACTAGCGGGTCGACTGTACCTTACGAGCAGTACTTC	CASSTPTGTSGSTVPYEQYF
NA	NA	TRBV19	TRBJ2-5	TGTGCCAGTAGCCCGGGACTTTCCAAGACCCAGTACTTC	CASSPGLSKTQYF
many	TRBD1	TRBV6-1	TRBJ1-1	TGTGCCAGCAGCGGACAGGGGGACACTGAAGCTTTCTTT	CASSGQGDTEAFF
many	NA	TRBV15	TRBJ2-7	TGTGCCACCAGCAGAGACCAGGGACATACCTCCTACGAGCAGTACTTC	CATSRDQGHTSYEQYF
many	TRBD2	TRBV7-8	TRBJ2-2	TGTGCCAGCAGCCCCCTAGGGCTAGCGGGCCAGAACACCGGGGAGCTGTTTTTT	CASSPLGLAGQNTGELFF
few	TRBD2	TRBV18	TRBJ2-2	TGTGCCAGCTCCCTTACTAGCGGGAGGAACACCGGGGGGCTGTTTTTT	CASSLTSGRNTGGLFF
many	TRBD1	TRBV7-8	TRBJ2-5	TGTGCCAGCAGAGGGGGCTCAGAGACCCAGTACTTC	CASRGGSETQYF
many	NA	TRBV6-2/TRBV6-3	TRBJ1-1	TGTGCCAGCAGTTACTCTGCGGCAGACTTGAACACTGAAGCTTTCTTT	CASSYSAADLNTEAFF
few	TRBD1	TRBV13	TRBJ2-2	TGTGCCAGCAGCCCGGGACAGGAGACCACCGGGGAGCTGTTTTTT	CASSPGQETTGELFF
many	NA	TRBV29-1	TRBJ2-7	TGCAGCGTCCGAAAGGGGGGGGGCTCCTCCTACGAGCAGTACTTC	CSVRKGGGSSYEQYF
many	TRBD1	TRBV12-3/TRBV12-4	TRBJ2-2	TGTGCCAGCAGTGCACATCCGGGACAGAGGAACACCGGGGAGCTGTTTTTT	CASSAHPGQRNTGELFF